This T cell receptor beta chain came from a study of T cell responses to AZD1222 COVID-19 vaccine. Produced via immunoSEQ multiplex PCR; TCRdb's table is partial and in-frame only. This sample has about 150,000 clones, with 92% found just once. The CDR3 spans 14 residues. In germline, CDR1 is SGHTA, CDR2 FQGNSA. Trimming shortened V by 5 bases and J by 5 bases, and 15 bases separated the two germline ends. The genes are TRBV7-2 and TRBJ2-5, with D perhaps TRBD1 (6 bases). This TCR came from an adult in good health. The sequenced sample was peripheral blood, obtained on day 0 of AZD1222 vaccination. The CDR3 nucleotides are TGTGCCAGCAGCCCAGGGTTGCAGGGGGAGACCCAGTACTTC. Residues: CASSPGLQGETQYF.